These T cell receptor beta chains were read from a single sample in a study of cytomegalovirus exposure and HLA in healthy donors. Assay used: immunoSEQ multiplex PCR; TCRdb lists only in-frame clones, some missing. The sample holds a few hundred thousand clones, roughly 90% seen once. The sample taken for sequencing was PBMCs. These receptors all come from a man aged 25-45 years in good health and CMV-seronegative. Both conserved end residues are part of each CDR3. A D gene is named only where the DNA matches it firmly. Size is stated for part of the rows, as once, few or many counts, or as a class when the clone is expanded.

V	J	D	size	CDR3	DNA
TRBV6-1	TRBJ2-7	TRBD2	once	CASEVSGGPYEQYF	TGTGCCAGCGAGGTTAGCGGGGGCCCCTACGAGCAGTACTTC
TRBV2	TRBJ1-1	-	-	CASSGEWNTEAFF	TGTGCCAGCTCAGGGGAATGGAACACTGAAGCTTTCTTT
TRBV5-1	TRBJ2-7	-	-	CASSSRGPAYEQYF	TGCGCCAGCAGCTCAAGGGGTCCCGCCTACGAGCAGTACTTC
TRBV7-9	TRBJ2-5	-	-	CASSLVRGETQYF	TGTGCCAGCAGCTTAGTTCGCGGGGAGACCCAGTACTTC
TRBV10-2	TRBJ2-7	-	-	CASSGPDSTYEQYF	TGCGCCAGCAGTGGCCCCGACAGTACCTACGAGCAGTACTTC
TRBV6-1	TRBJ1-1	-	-	CASSARGGSEAFF	TGTGCCAGCAGTGCCCGGGGAGGGTCTGAAGCTTTCTTT
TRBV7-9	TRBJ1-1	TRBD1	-	CASSGVTGMNTEAFF	TGTGCCAGCAGTGGCGTGACAGGGATGAACACTGAAGCTTTCTTT
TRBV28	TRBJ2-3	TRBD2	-	CASILAGGTDTQYF	TGTGCCAGCATTCTAGCGGGGGGGACAGATACGCAGTATTTT
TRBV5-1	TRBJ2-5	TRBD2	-	CASSLAGGQETQYF	TGCGCCAGCAGCTTAGCGGGGGGCCAAGAGACCCAGTACTTC
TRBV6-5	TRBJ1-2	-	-	CASSYSIGYGYTF	TGTGCCAGCAGTTACTCGATCGGCTATGGCTACACCTTC
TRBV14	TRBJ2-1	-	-	CASSPYQVPAANEQFF	TGTGCCAGCAGTCCATATCAGGTCCCCGCAGCAAATGAGCAGTTCTTC
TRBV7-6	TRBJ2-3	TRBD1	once	CASSLGTGGEGTDTQYF	TGTGCCAGCAGCTTAGGGACAGGGGGCGAGGGCACAGATACGCAGTATTTT
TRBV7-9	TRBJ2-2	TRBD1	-	CASSSKVGTGVTGELFF	TGTGCCAGCAGCTCTAAAGTGGGGACAGGGGTTACCGGGGAGCTGTTTTTT
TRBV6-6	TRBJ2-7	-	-	CASSSHGGGSSYEQYF	TGTGCCAGCAGTTCCCATGGCGGCGGTAGCTCCTACGAGCAGTACTTC
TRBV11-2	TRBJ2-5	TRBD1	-	CASSLTDRRNAQYF	TGTGCCAGCAGCTTAACGGACAGGCGGAATGCCCAGTACTTC
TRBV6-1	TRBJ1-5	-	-	CASSEAAGWNNQPQHF	TGTGCCAGCAGTGAAGCTGCGGGCTGGAATAATCAGCCCCAGCATTTT
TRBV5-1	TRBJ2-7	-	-	CASSLEGDPRHEQYF	TGCGCCAGCAGCTTGGAGGGGGATCCCCGCCACGAGCAGTACTTC
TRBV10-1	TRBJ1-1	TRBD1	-	CASSPDQGAANTEAFF	TGCGCCAGCAGTCCTGATCAGGGGGCGGCCAACACTGAAGCTTTCTTT
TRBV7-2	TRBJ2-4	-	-	CASSLLLGSYSPAKNIQYF	TGTGCCAGCAGCCTCCTCTTGGGGAGTTATAGTCCAGCCAAAAACATTCAGTACTTC
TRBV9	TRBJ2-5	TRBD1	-	CASSLGQGGQETQYF	TGTGCCAGCAGCCTAGGACAGGGCGGGCAAGAGACCCAGTACTTC
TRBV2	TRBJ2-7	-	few	CASRERYEQYF	TGTGCCAGCAGGGAGAGATACGAGCAGTACTTC
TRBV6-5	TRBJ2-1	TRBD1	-	CASKPGQGTSEQFF	TGTGCCAGCAAGCCGGGACAGGGGACGAGTGAGCAGTTCTTC
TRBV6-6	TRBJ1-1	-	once	CASSYSDRNTEAFF	TGTGCCAGCAGTTACAGTGACAGGAACACTGAAGCTTTCTTT
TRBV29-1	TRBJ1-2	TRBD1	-	CSVYSGGKFDGYTF	TGCAGCGTTTACTCAGGGGGCAAGTTTGATGGCTACACCTTC
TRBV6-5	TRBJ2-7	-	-	CASRGAGLYEQYF	TGTGCCAGCAGGGGGGCGGGCCTCTACGAGCAGTACTTC
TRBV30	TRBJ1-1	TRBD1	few	CAWTGQPNTEAFF	TGTGCCTGGACGGGACAGCCGAACACTGAAGCTTTCTTT
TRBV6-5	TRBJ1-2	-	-	CAATNHGGYTF	TGTGCCGCGACCAACCACGGGGGCTACACCTTC
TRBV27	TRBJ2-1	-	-	CASSSPTQGSEQFF	TGTGCCAGCAGTTCGCCGACCCAGGGGAGTGAGCAGTTCTTC
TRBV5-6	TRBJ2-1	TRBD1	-	CASSFYVQGQEFGDEQFF	TGTGCCAGCAGCTTTTATGTACAGGGACAGGAGTTCGGGGATGAGCAGTTCTTC
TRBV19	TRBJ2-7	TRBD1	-	CASSSPGTGGYEQYF	TGTGCCAGTAGCTCCCCCGGGACAGGGGGCTACGAGCAGTACTTC
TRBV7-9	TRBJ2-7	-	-	CASSLETSRDEQYF	TGTGCCAGCAGCTTAGAAACTAGCAGGGACGAGCAGTACTTC
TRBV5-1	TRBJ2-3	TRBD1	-	CASSSPGQGPDTQYF	TGCGCCAGCAGCTCCCCGGGACAGGGCCCAGATACGCAGTATTTT
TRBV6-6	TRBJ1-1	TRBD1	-	CASSQGAVTEAFF	TGTGCCAGCAGTCAGGGGGCTGTTACTGAAGCTTTCTTT
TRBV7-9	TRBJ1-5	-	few	CASTTGVSNQPQHF	TGTGCCAGCACGACGGGGGTTAGCAATCAGCCCCAGCATTTT
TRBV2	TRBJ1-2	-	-	CASSDDGQLNYGYTF	TGTGCCAGCAGTGATGACGGACAGCTTAACTATGGCTACACCTTC
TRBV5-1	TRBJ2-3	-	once	CASSLPTPGLLTDTQYF	TGCGCCAGCAGCTTACCTACCCCGGGACTTCTCACAGATACGCAGTATTTT